This T cell receptor beta chain came from a study of shared clonotypes between healthy human individuals. Over several immunoSEQ plates, each subset's genomic DNA was distributed in even portions. The assay was immunoSEQ multiplex PCR, and TCRdb's table has in-frame clones only and misses some. The repertoire holds some 2.1 million clones, with 85% to 95% as singletons. V lost 4 bases to trimming and J lost 2 bases, with 5 bases between them. The CDR3 extends over 12 amino acids. CDR1 and CDR2 (germline): LGHNA, YSLEER. With respect to this clone: Its specificity is not known.

Findings and caveats of the study: Naive subsets, compared against memory subsets, generally had larger estimated richness values. Relative to clonotypes present in all four donors, those not shared had lower generation probabilities.

It was into CD45RA+ naive and CD45RA-negative memory subsets that the CD4+ cells were split. The specimen sequenced was naive CD4+ T cells sorted from blood. Subset indicated: CD45RA+ positively selected. This rearrangement joins TRBV4-3 to TRBJ1-1; no definite D call. This TCR derives from a man between 18 and 35 years old in good health. CDR3 residues: CASSLRNTEAFF. Written as DNA, the CDR3 is TGCGCCAGCAGCCTCCGAAACACTGAAGCTTTCTTT.